These 26 T cell receptor beta chains came from one sample sequenced in a study of T cells in Graves' hyperthyroidism and ophthalmopathy. It was RNA transcripts that yielded the amplified TCR beta CDR3 regions. The TCR CDR3 first-round RT-PCR relied on the HTBI primer set. TCRdb used MiXCR to reprocess the multiplex PCR reads, holding one entry per CDR3 protein. The top ten hold approximately 8.7% of the sample, which has 750,000 to 900,000 distinct CDR3 sequences, around 38% seen once. Sequencing was carried out using blood. Receptors were obtained from a young man with Graves' hyperthyroidism.

The chain links TRBV10-2 to TRBJ1-1; 8 nucleotides line up with TRBD1. The CDR3 extends over 15 amino acids. Germline assignment: CDR1 WSHSY and CDR2 SAAADI. V dropped 7 bases and J dropped 5; count of bases not matched to a gene: 12. The CDR3 DNA follows: TGCGCCAGCATACACACACAGGGGGTGGGGACTGAAGCTTTCTTT. Amino acids: CASIHTQGVGTEAFF.

This clonotype was recorded a few times. The chain employs TRBV5-1 and TRBJ2-5, with 7 bases fitting TRBD1. J lost 3 bases, V lost 4 bases, and 9 bases had no gene match. This CDR3 comprises 15 residues. CDR1 and CDR2 from the germline V gene are SGHRS and YFSETQ. CDR3 residues: CASSPVVGQKETQYF. The CDR3 nucleotides read TGCGCCAGCAGCCCGGTGGTGGGACAGAAAGAGACCCAGTACTTC.

About this clonotype: One end of the junction fails to match germline, which may point to a read error. This chain joins TRBV10-3 and TRBJ2-7; either TRBD1 or TRBD2 may fit D (6 bases each). This CDR3 comprises 17 residues. Germline assignment: CDR1 ENHRY and CDR2 SYGVKD. The CDR3 DNA follows: TGTGCCAGCAGTGAAGACGGGGGCCCCCTGAGCTCCTACGAGCAGTACTTC. Protein sequence: CASSEDGGPLSSYEQYF.

On this clonotype: Its ends do not fully match the called genes, so a read error is possible. The chain recombines TRBV7-2 with TRBJ2-2, with D unclear. The CDR3 is 14 residues long. CDR1 and CDR2 from the germline V gene are SGHTA and FQGNSA. The CDR3 region has the DNA TGTGCCAGCAGCTATGACTTAAACACCAGGGAGCTGTTTTTT. It yields the protein CASSYDLNTRELFF. Supplemented by reference TRBV7-2 and TRBJ2-2, the full variable domain reads GAGVSQSPSNKVTEKGKDVELRCDPISGHTALYWYRQSLGQGLEFLIYFQGNSAPDKSGLPSDRFSAERTGGSVSTLTIQRTQQEDSAVYLCASSYDLNTRELFFGEGSRLTVL.

The genes are TRBV9 and TRBJ2-2; maybe TRBD1 (6 bases). This CDR3 is 14 amino acids long. Germline V gene data show CDR1 as SGDLS and CDR2 as YYNGEE. The V end lost 4 bases, the J end lost 8 bases, and 15 bases lay between the germline ends. CDR3 sequence reads: CASSQRGSRGELFF. In DNA, the CDR3 is TGTGCCAGCAGCCAAAGGGGGTCTCGAGGGGAGCTGTTTTTT.

This clonotype was seen at least ten times. This may come from a read error, since a much larger clone is one base off. The chain uses TRBV9 and TRBJ1-5; TRBD1 is a possible D gene (5 bases). V lost 5 bases and J lost 5, with 11 bases in between. The germline gives CDR1 SGDLS, CDR2 YYNGEE. This CDR3 has 13 amino acids. The CDR3 reads CASSGDGDQPQHF. In DNA, the CDR3 is TGTGCCAGCAGTGGGGACGGGGATCAGCCCCAGCATTTT. The variable domain in full, with the rest retrieved from reference TRBV9 and TRBJ1-5, is DSGVTQTPKHLITATGQRVTLRCSPRSGDLSVYWYQQSLDQGLQFLIQYYNGEERAKGNILERFSAQQFPDLHSELNLSSLELGDSALYFCASSGDGDQPQHFGDGTRLSIL.

Comment on this clonotype: With a much larger clone just one base away, this may be a read error. This chain joins TRBV19 and TRBJ1-1, with 7 bases that match TRBD1. Germline values: CDR1 LNHDA, CDR2 SQIVND (reference sequence). This CDR3 has 14 amino acids. CDR3 region: CASSIRGTNTEASF. As DNA, the CDR3 is TGTGCCAGTAGTATCAGGGGGACGAACACTGAAGCTTCCTTT.

This clonotype has ten or more counts. The V gene is TRBV24-1, the J gene TRBJ1-2; D unresolved. The length of the CDR3 is 14 residues. Trimming removed 4 bases at V and 1 base at J, with 9 bases between. CDR1 and CDR2 from the germline V gene are KGHDR and SFDVKD. CDR3 residues: CATSDANRNYGYTF. In nucleotides, the CDR3 is TGTGCCACCAGTGACGCAAATCGTAACTATGGCTACACCTTC.

In its sample, this clonotype was seen a few times. The chain carries TRBV7-9 and TRBJ1-4; a weak D match, TRBD1 (5 bases). In germline, CDR1 is SEHNR, CDR2 FQNEAQ (reference sequence). The CDR3 is 14 residues long. The V end lost 6 bases, the J end lost 3 bases, and 11 bases lay between the germline ends. The DNA for the CDR3 is TGTGCCAGCAGGAGTAGGGGCTCTAATGAAAAACTGTTTTTT. It translates to CASRSRGSNEKLFF.

The rearrangement joins TRBV11-3 to TRBJ1-1; TRBD1 matches at 7 bases. The CDR3 is 15 amino acids. V gave up 5 bases and J gave up 3 bases; unmatched junction bases: 9. CDR1 and CDR2 from the germline V gene are SGHNT and YENEEA. CDR3 nucleotide sequence: TGTGCCAGCAGCATGTATGGGACAGACTACACTGAAGCTTTCTTT. It yields the protein CASSMYGTDYTEAFF.

The chain uses TRBV20-1 and TRBJ2-7, with 9 bases that match TRBD1. After removal of 6 bases from V and 1 base from J, the junction contained 22 bases not matched to a gene. The CDR3 covers 19 residues. Germline values: CDR1 DFQATT, CDR2 SNEGSKA (reference sequence). CDR3 DNA sequence: TGCAGTGCCCTCCTCTATCCGGGACAGGGTAGAGGTTGGTCCTACGAGCAGTACTTC. It yields the protein CSALLYPGQGRGWSYEQYF.

This sequence joins TRBV5-1 and TRBJ1-1, with D perhaps matching TRBD1 (5 bases). This CDR3 comprises 11 residues. CDR1 SGHRS and CDR2 YFSETQ come from the germline V gene. V dropped 0 bases and J dropped 10 bases, with 7 bases sitting between them. The CDR3 nucleotides are TGCGCCAGCAGCTTGGACGGGGGAGCTTTCTTT. It encodes CASSLDGGAFF.

This clonotype was recorded at least ten times. V is TRBV7-9 and J is TRBJ1-2; weak D call: TRBD1 (5 bases). The CDR3 runs to 12 residues. CDR1 is SEHNR, CDR2 FQNEAQ, per germline (reference sequence). Trimming shortened V by 3 bases and J by 8 bases, and 10 bases separated the two germline ends. The CDR3 spells CASSFGTEGYTF. Here the CDR3 DNA reads TGTGCCAGCAGCTTCGGGACCGAAGGCTACACCTTC.

This clonotype has a count of ten or more. The chain recombines TRBV20-1 with TRBJ1-1, with D possibly being TRBD1 (5 bases). The V gene lost 2 bases and the J gene lost 3 bases, with 7 bases spanning the gap. The CDR3 contains 12 residues. Germline CDR1 reads DFQATT; CDR2 reads SNEGSKA (reference sequence). The CDR3 sequence is CSARWGDTEAFF. CDR3 coding DNA: TGCAGTGCTAGATGGGGGGACACTGAAGCTTTCTTT.

This clonotype was counted many times. The rearrangement uses TRBV15 and TRBJ1-3; weak D call: TRBD1 (5 bases). CDR1 LNHNV and CDR2 YYDKDF come from the germline V gene (reference sequence). With 3 bases removed from V and 0 bases from J, the gap between germline ends came to 9 bases. The CDR3 contains 15 residues. CDR3 sequence reads: CATSSGATSGNTIYF. The CDR3 nucleotides are TGTGCCACCAGCAGCGGGGCCACCTCTGGAAACACCATATATTTT. Together with reference TRBV15 and TRBJ1-3, the CDR3 gives the full variable domain: DAMVIQNPRYQVTQFGKPVTLSCSQTLNHNVMYWYQQKSSQAPKLLFHYYDKDFNNEADTPDNFQSRRPNTSFCFLDIRSPGLGDTAMYLCATSSGATSGNTIYFGEGSWLTVV.

This clonotype has a count of ten or more. The chain recombines TRBV19 with TRBJ2-7; 7 bases fit TRBD2. J gave up 1 base and V 5 bases, and 5 bases lay outside the gene matches. The CDR3 sequence is 14 residues long. Germline V gene data show CDR1 as LNHDA and CDR2 as SQIVND (reference sequence). The CDR3 is CASSRGLGSYEQYF. The CDR3 nucleotides are TGTGCCAGTAGTCGAGGACTAGGGTCCTACGAGCAGTACTTC.

This clonotype was found many times. The gene calls are TRBV6-1 and TRBJ2-7; perhaps TRBD1 as D (7 bases). This CDR3 is built from 12 residues. The germline gives CDR1 MNHNS, CDR2 SASEGT. V was trimmed by 6 bases and J by 6 bases, leaving 12 bases between them. CDR3 region: CASRRQGGEQYF. The CDR3 DNA sequence: TGTGCCAGCAGGCGACAGGGAGGCGAGCAGTACTTC.

The chain has TRBV6-5 and TRBJ2-7; D is unclear. Between the trimmed V and J ends, which lost 2 bases and 3 bases, there was a span of 11 bases. CDR3 length: 14 residues. Germline CDR1 is MNHEY and CDR2 is SVGAGI. This CDR3 reads CASSYNGTFYEQYF. CDR3 in DNA: TGTGCCAGCAGTTACAATGGCACCTTCTACGAGCAGTACTTC.

This clonotype came up a few times. V gene TRBV7-8 combines with J gene TRBJ1-5, with 10 bases fitting TRBD1. The CDR3 runs 16 residues. Germline assignment: CDR1 SGHVS and CDR2 FQNEAQ. V shed 5 bases and J 4 bases; nucleotides not matched to a gene: 8. CDR3 coding DNA: TGTGCCAGCAGCCAAGATTGGGGACAGGGGAATCAGCCCCAGCATTTT. This gives the protein CASSQDWGQGNQPQHF.

This clonotype was detected many times. CDR3 sequence: CASSLGQWNSPLHF. In nucleotides, the CDR3 is TGTGCCAGCAGTTTAGGACAATGGAATTCACCCCTCCACTTT. V is TRBV12-3 or TRBV12-4 and J is TRBJ1-6; D not certain. V lost 1 base and J lost 7, with 8 bases in between. There are 14 residues in the CDR3.

This sequence joins TRBV20-1 and TRBJ1-3; D remains unclear. V lost 6 bases and J 0 bases, leaving 15 bases between the germline ends. CDR3 length equals 15 residues. Germline lookup yields CDR1 DFQATT and CDR2 SNEGSKA (reference sequence). DNA of the CDR3: TGCAGTGCCCCGCGTCCCAGCGACTCTGGAAACACCATATATTTT. Translation gives CSAPRPSDSGNTIYF.

This clonotype has ten or more counts. V is TRBV7-8 and J is TRBJ2-7, with D perhaps TRBD2 (6 bases). The V end lost 3 bases, the J end lost 3 bases, and 12 bases lay between the germline ends. Germline V lookup: CDR1 SGHVS, CDR2 FQNEAQ. CDR3 length: 14 amino acids. CDR3 amino acids: CASSLARESYEQYF. The CDR3 region has the DNA TGTGCCAGCAGCTTGGCCCGGGAGAGCTACGAGCAGTACTTC.

The sample holds a few counts of this clonotype. The chain recombines TRBV12-3 or TRBV12-4 with TRBJ1-2, with D perhaps matching TRBD1 (5 bases). The CDR3 runs to 16 residues. V lost 4 bases, J lost 3 bases, and 18 bases lay in between. The DNA for the CDR3 is TGTGCCAGCAGTTACACCCTCGCGGGGACGGACTATGGCTACACCTTC. It encodes CASSYTLAGTDYGYTF.

This clonotype appeared many times. J is TRBJ1-4 and V is TRBV10-3; D not resolved. V was shortened by 4 bases and J by 7 bases, with 13 bases between the two germline ends. The germline CDR1 and CDR2 sequences are ENHRY and SYGVKD. The CDR3 is 14 amino acids. CDR3 residues: CAISVGRGPEKLFF. The CDR3 DNA is TGTGCCATCAGTGTAGGACGTGGCCCTGAAAAACTGTTTTTT.

The chain joins TRBV19 to TRBJ1-2, with a weak D call TRBD1 (5 bases). The CDR3 is 13 residues long. Germline CDR1 reads LNHDA; CDR2 reads SQIVND (reference sequence). V was pared by 8 bases and J by 4 bases, with 14 bases between. The CDR3 loop is CASSNIGAYGYTF. The CDR3 region has the DNA TGTGCCAGTTCTAACATAGGGGCCTATGGCTACACCTTC.

This clonotype was seen at least ten times. The chain carries TRBV15 and TRBJ2-6, with a tentative D call TRBD1 (5 bases). The CDR3 is made up of 18 amino acids. Per germline, CDR1 LNHNV and CDR2 YYDKDF (reference sequence). Between the trimmed V and J ends, which lost 3 bases and 4 bases, there was a span of 19 bases. CDR3 DNA sequence: TGTGCCACCAGCAGCCCCAGGGAATGGTCTCTCGGGGCCAACGTCCTGACTTTC. Residues: CATSSPREWSLGANVLTF.